The rows below give T cell receptor beta chains drawn from one sample of a study of vaccination effects on CD4 cells after COVID-19. For these receptors, no antigen is known. Assay: immunoSEQ multiplex PCR; the TCRdb copy retains only in-frame clones and omits some. The sample has around 49,000 clones, 55% to 85% seen once. Sequenced here: CD4+ T cells from PBMCs cultured without peptide, sampled after COVID-19 vaccination. These receptors were obtained from a human donor who received a COVID-19 vaccine. Both conserved end residues are part of each CDR3. A D gene is named only where the DNA matches it firmly. A row's size may be missing; if present it is once, few, many or a size class.

12,many,TRBJ2-7,TRBV15,NA,TGTGCCACCTCGAAAGGGTCCTACGAGCAGTACTTC,CATSKGSYEQYF
15,once,TRBJ2-1,TRBV6-5,TRBD2,TGTGCCAGCAGTAAGCCTAGCGGGGCCCGCAATGAGCAGTTCTTC,CASSKPSGARNEQFF
16,few,TRBJ2-1,TRBV5-6,TRBD1,TGTGCCAGCAGCTTGGAAATATATTACCGGGACAGTGAGCAGTTCTTC,CASSLEIYYRDSEQFF
15,NA,TRBJ2-2,TRBV5-1,TRBD1,TGCGCCAGCAGCTTGGGGGACAGTAACACCGGGGAGCTGTTTTTT,CASSLGDSNTGELFF
14,NA,TRBJ2-7,TRBV2,TRBD2,TGTGCCAGCAGTGATCAGCGGGGACCCTACGAGCAGTACTTC,CASSDQRGPYEQYF
15,NA,TRBJ2-6,TRBV6-5,NA,TGTGCCAGCAGTTACGGAAGCTCTGGGGCCAACGTCCTGACTTTC,CASSYGSSGANVLTF
14,few,TRBJ2-2,TRBV5-1,TRBD1,TGCGCCAGCAGCCCCACAGGGGTCGGCGGGGAGCTGTTTTTT,CASSPTGVGGELFF
15,few,TRBJ1-2,TRBV5-4,TRBD1,TGTGCCAGCAGTCAACGGGGACAGGGGAACTATGGCTACACCTTC,CASSQRGQGNYGYTF
15,NA,TRBJ1-3,TRBV3-1/TRBV3-2,NA,TGTGCCAGCAGCCAAGATGGGGTTGTTGGAAACACCATATATTTT,CASSQDGVVGNTIYF
16,once,TRBJ2-1,TRBV3-1/TRBV3-2,TRBD2,TGTGCCAGCAGCCCGACTACTAGCGGGGGACGAAATGAGCAGTTCTTC,CASSPTTSGGRNEQFF
15,NA,TRBJ2-3,TRBV25-1,NA,TGTGCCAGCAGTGAGTCGGGGGCTGGCACAGATACGCAGTATTTT,CASSESGAGTDTQYF
19,NA,TRBJ2-7,TRBV5-1,TRBD2,TGCGCCAGCAGCTTGAGTGACTGGGGACTAGCGGGATTATCCTACGAGCAGTACTTC,CASSLSDWGLAGLSYEQYF
13,few,TRBJ1-6,TRBV6-1,NA,TGTGCCAGCAGTGAACAGTATAATTCACCCCTCCACTTT,CASSEQYNSPLHF
15,NA,TRBJ2-1,TRBV27,NA,TGTGCCAGCAGTCCTCAGGGACCGAGGATTGGTGAGCAGTTCTTC,CASSPQGPRIGEQFF
16,NA,TRBJ1-3,TRBV18,TRBD1,TGTGCCAGCTCACCGAATCAAGACAGGGATGGAAACACCATATATTTT,CASSPNQDRDGNTIYF
14,NA,TRBJ2-2,TRBV19,NA,TGTGCCAGTAGCTCGGACAGGAACACCGGGGAGCTGTTTTTT,CASSSDRNTGELFF
12,NA,TRBJ2-7,TRBV29-1,NA,TGCAGCGTTGAAGAGGGGTCTCACGAGCAGTACTTC,CSVEEGSHEQYF
14,NA,TRBJ1-6,TRBV27,NA,TGTGCCAGCAGGAGGGACAACGACTTCTCACCCCTCCACTTT,CASRRDNDFSPLHF
17,NA,TRBJ1-1,TRBV7-9,NA,TGTGCCAGCAGCTCCGCCGGGACCGCGTCTCGGGTCACTGAAGCTTTCTTT,CASSSAGTASRVTEAFF
14,few,TRBJ2-2,TRBV25-1,NA,TGTGCCAGCATGACGACGGAGGGCACCGGGGAGCTGTTTTTT,CASMTTEGTGELFF
14,NA,TRBJ2-3,TRBV10-3,NA,TGTGCCATCAGCGCTACAGGGCCGGGAGATACGCAGTATTTT,CAISATGPGDTQYF
13,NA,TRBJ2-1,TRBV3-1/TRBV3-2,NA,TGTGCCAGCAGCCAGGAGGGGACCACCGCGGCGTTCTTC,CASSQEGTTAAFF
15,NA,TRBJ2-7,TRBV20-1,NA,TGCAGTGCTAGTTTATTGAGAGGACAATCCTACGAGCAGTACTTC,CSASLLRGQSYEQYF
14,NA,TRBJ1-3,TRBV7-9,NA,TGTGCCAGCAGCCCAACTTTTCGGGGAAACACCATATATTTT,CASSPTFRGNTIYF
15,NA,TRBJ1-2,TRBV5-4,TRBD1,TGTGCCAGCAGCTCCCGGGACAGGGCTAACTATGGCTACACCTTC,CASSSRDRANYGYTF
15,NA,TRBJ2-7,TRBV5-1,NA,TGCGCCAGCAGCCGACCCGGAGACGCAACCTACGAGCAGTACTTC,CASSRPGDATYEQYF
16,NA,TRBJ2-7,TRBV10-1,NA,TGCGCCAGCAGTGAGGAGGGGACACTTTGCAACAACGAGCAGTACTTC,CASSEEGTLCNNEQYF
17,NA,TRBJ2-1,TRBV5-4,TRBD1,TGTGCCAGCAGCCGACAGGGTGGCGGGCGGGCAGACAATGAGCAGTTCTTC,CASSRQGGGRADNEQFF
16,NA,TRBJ1-2,TRBV5-6,TRBD1,TGTGCCAGCAGCTTGGGGGGGCGCACAGGGGACTATGGCTACACCTTC,CASSLGGRTGDYGYTF
17,once,TRBJ2-3,TRBV18,TRBD2,TGTGCCAGCTCACCAGGCTTACTAGCGGAGGCCAGGGATACGCAGTATTTT,CASSPGLLAEARDTQYF
16,few,TRBJ1-1,TRBV5-4,NA,TGTGCCAGCAGCTTGAGGGGTAGGGCCATGAACACTGAAGCTTTCTTT,CASSLRGRAMNTEAFF
14,NA,TRBJ2-2,TRBV4-2,NA,TGTGCCAGCAGCCAAGATATGAACACCGGGGAGCTGTTTTTT,CASSQDMNTGELFF
14,few,TRBJ2-2,TRBV5-1,NA,TGCGCCAGCAGCGCCGGGCGGACCCCCGGGGAGCTGTTTTTT,CASSAGRTPGELFF
17,NA,TRBJ2-1,TRBV6-2/TRBV6-3,TRBD2,TGTGCCAGCAGTTTTAGAGTGCGGGGGAACGCCTACAATGAGCAGTTCTTC,CASSFRVRGNAYNEQFF
14,once,TRBJ1-1,TRBV29-1,TRBD1,TGCAGCGTTGACCAGGGGGCAGTGAACACTGAAGCTTTCTTT,CSVDQGAVNTEAFF
17,NA,TRBJ1-4,TRBV4-2,NA,TGTGCCAGCAGCCAAGATGCCCAGGGTTTCTCTAATGAAAAACTGTTTTTT,CASSQDAQGFSNEKLFF
14,NA,TRBJ1-2,TRBV7-9,NA,TGTGCCAGCACCCGGGGTGAGGGGAACTATGGCTACACCTTC,CASTRGEGNYGYTF
14,NA,TRBJ1-1,TRBV3-1/TRBV3-2,NA,TGTGCCAGCAGCCAAGTAAGGGGTTACACTGAAGCTTTCTTT,CASSQVRGYTEAFF
13,NA,TRBJ1-1,TRBV12-3/TRBV12-4,NA,TGTGCCAGCAGTTTAGCGAGTGGAAAGGGAGCTTTCTTT,CASSLASGKGAFF
13,NA,TRBJ2-7,TRBV3-1/TRBV3-2,NA,TGTGCCAGCAGCCAAGAAAGGGCAACTCGTCGGTACTTC,CASSQERATRRYF
11,NA,TRBJ2-1,TRBV20-1,NA,TGCAGTGCTGCCTTAGATTATGAGCAGTTCTTC,CSAALDYEQFF